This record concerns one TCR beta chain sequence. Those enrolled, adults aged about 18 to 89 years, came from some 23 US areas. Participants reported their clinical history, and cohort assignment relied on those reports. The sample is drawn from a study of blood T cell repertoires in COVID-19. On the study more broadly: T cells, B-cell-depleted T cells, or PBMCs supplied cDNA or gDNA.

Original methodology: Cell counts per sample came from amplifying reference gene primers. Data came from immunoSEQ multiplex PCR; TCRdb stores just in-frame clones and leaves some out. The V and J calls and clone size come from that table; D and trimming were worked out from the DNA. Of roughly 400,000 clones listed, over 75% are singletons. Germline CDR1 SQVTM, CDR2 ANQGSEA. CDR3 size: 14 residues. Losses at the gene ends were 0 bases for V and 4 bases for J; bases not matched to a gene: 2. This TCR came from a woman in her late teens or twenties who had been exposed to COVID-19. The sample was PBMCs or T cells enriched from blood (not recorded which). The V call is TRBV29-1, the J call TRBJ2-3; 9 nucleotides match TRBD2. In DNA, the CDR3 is TGCAGCGTTGAAGAAGCGGGAGGCCCAGATACGCAGTATTTT. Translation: CSVEEAGGPDTQYF.